Sequencing of this TCR beta chain was carried out in a study of T cells after somatic rescue of genetic block. The CDR3 is 11 amino acids. Germline-derived CDR1 and CDR2 are SNHLY and FYNNEI. Trimming took 6 bases from V and 2 from J, leaving 4 bases between them. Sequenced by immunoSEQ multiplex PCR; TCRdb stores in-frame clones only, minus some. The data show about 14,000 clones, around three quarters seen once. The TCR sequence derives from a boy younger than 18. The gene calls are TRBV2 and TRBJ1-2, with no clear D. Source material: peripheral blood mononuclear cells (PBMCs). The CDR3 reads CASRENYGYTF. The DNA of the CDR3 is TGTGCCAGCAGGGAGAACTATGGCTACACCTTC.